Included here is one T cell receptor (beta chain) sequence, with context. The data derive from a study of blood T cell repertoires in COVID-19. Turning to the study itself: Acute-phase and convalescent COVID-19 samples originated in the United States, Italy and Spain. T cells, B-cell-depleted T cells, or PBMCs provided the cDNA or gDNA that served as material.

The CDR3 consists of 16 residues. V was shortened by 3 bases and J by 1 base, with 12 bases between the two germline ends. Germline CDR1 and CDR2: ENHRY and SYGVKD. Per the authors' pipeline: The authors estimated nucleated cell counts from reference gene primer amplification. Only in-frame clones appear in the TCRdb table, and some are missing; sequencing was by immunoSEQ multiplex PCR. V and J calls and clone size are as listed in that table; D and trimming were resolved from the DNA. The sample carries over 100,000 clones, 70% to 90% recorded once. The chain employs TRBV10-3 and TRBJ2-2; D is ambiguous. The receptor comes from a man aged 50-59 years with active COVID-19. Sequenced input: peripheral blood. CDR3 region: CAISDSLVGNTGELFF. CDR3 DNA: TGTGCCATCAGTGATTCTCTAGTGGGGAACACCGGGGAGCTGTTTTTT.